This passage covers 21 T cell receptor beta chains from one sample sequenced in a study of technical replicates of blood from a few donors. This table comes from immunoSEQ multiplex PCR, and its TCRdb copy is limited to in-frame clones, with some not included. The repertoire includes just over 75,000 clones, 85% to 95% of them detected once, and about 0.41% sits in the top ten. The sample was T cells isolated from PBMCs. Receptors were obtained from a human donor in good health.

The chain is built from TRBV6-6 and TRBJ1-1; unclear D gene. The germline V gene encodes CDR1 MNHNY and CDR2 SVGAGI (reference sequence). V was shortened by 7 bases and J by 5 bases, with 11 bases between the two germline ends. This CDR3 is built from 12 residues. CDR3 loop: CASTERGTEAFF. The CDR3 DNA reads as TGTGCCAGCACCGAACGAGGTACTGAAGCTTTCTTT.

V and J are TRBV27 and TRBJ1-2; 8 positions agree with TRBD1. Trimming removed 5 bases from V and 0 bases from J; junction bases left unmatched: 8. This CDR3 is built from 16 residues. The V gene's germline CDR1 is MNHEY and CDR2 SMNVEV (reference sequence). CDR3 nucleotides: TGTGCCAGCAGTCGGACAGGGAGGGGGACTAACTATGGCTACACCTTC. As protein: CASSRTGRGTNYGYTF.

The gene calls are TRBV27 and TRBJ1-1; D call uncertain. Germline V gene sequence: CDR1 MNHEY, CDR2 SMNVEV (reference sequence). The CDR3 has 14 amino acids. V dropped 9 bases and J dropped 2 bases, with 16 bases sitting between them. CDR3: CASKTMGPNTEAFF. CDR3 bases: TGTGCCAGTAAGACTATGGGCCCTAACACTGAAGCTTTCTTT.

The CDR3 DNA sequence: TGTGCCAGCAGTTTATCGACAGGACCCTACAATGAGCAGTTCTTC. Its translation: CASSLSTGPYNEQFF. This chain links TRBV27 with TRBJ2-1; tentatively, D is TRBD1 (6 bases). The CDR3 is 15 amino acids. Trimming pared 0 bases from V and 2 bases from J, leaving 8 bases between. Per germline, CDR1 MNHEY and CDR2 SMNVEV (reference sequence).

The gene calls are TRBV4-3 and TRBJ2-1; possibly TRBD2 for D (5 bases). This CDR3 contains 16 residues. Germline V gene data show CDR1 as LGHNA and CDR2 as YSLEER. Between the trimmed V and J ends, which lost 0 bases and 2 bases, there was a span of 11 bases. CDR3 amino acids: CASSQDRRTPYNEQFF. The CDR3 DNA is TGCGCCAGCAGCCAAGATCGGCGGACTCCCTACAATGAGCAGTTCTTC.

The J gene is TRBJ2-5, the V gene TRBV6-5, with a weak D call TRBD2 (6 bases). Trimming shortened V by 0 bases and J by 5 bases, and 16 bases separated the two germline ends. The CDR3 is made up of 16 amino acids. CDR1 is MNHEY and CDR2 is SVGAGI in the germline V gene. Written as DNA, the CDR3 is TGTGCCAGCAGTTACTCGGAGGGACGGCCTGGCGAGACCCAGTACTTC. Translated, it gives CASSYSEGRPGETQYF.

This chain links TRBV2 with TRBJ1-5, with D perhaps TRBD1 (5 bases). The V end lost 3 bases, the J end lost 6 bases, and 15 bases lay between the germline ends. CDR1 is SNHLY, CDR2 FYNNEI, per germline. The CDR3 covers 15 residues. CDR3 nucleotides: TGTGCCAGCAGTGACCTTTCGCCGGGGGGTCAGCCCCAGCATTTT. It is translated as CASSDLSPGGQPQHF. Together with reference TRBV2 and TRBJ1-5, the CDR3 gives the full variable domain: EPEVTQTPSHQVTQMGQEVILRCVPISNHLYFYWYRQILGQKVEFLVSFYNNEISEKSEIFDDQFSVERPDGSNFTLKIRSTKLEDSAMYFCASSDLSPGGQPQHFGDGTRLSIL.

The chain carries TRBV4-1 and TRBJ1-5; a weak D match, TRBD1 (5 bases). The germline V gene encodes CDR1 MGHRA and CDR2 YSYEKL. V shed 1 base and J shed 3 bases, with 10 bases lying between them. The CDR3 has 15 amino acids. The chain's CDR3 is CASSQVTGNNQPQHF. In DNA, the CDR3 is TGCGCCAGCAGCCAAGTAACAGGTAACAATCAGCCCCAGCATTTT.

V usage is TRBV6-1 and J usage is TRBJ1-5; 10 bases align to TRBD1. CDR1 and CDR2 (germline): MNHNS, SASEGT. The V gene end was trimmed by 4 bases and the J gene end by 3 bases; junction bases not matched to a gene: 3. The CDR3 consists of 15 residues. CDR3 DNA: TGTGCCAGCAGTGTTGGGACAGGGGCCAATCAGCCCCAGCATTTT. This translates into CASSVGTGANQPQHF.

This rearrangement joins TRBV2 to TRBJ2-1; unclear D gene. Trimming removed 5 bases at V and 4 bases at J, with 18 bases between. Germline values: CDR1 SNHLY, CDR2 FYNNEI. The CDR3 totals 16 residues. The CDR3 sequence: CASSSRPPTFYNEQFF. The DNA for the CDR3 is TGTGCCAGCAGTTCAAGACCCCCGACTTTTTACAATGAGCAGTTCTTC.

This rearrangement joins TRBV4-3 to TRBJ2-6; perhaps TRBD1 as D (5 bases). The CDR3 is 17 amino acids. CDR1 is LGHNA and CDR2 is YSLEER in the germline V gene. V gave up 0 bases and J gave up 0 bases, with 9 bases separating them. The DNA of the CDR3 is TGCGCCAGCAGCCAAGATCTAGGGGTCTCTGGGGCCAACGTCCTGACTTTC. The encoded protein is CASSQDLGVSGANVLTF.

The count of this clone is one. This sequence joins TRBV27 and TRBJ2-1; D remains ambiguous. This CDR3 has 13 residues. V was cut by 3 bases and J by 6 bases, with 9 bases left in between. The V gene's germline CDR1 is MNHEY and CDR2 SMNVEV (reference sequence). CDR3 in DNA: TGTGCCAGCAGTTTCACTGGAGCCAATGAGCAGTTCTTC. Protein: CASSFTGANEQFF.

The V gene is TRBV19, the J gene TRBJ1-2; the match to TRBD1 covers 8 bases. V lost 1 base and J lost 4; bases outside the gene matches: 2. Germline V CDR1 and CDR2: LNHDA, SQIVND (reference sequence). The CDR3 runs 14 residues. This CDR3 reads CASSIATGGYGYTF. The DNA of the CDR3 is TGTGCCAGTAGTATAGCTACAGGGGGCTATGGCTACACCTTC.

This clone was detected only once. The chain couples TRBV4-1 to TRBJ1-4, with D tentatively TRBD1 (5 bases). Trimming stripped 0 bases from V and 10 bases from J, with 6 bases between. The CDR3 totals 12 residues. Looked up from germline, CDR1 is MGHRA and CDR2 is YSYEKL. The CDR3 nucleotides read TGCGCCAGCAGCCAAGACGGGGGAAAACTGTTTTTT. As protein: CASSQDGGKLFF.

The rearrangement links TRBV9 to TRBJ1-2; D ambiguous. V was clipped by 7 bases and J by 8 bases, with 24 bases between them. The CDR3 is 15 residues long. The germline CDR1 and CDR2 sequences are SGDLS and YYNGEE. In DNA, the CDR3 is TGTGCCAGCTCGGAGGGTACCAATCTCTCTTTGGGCTACACCTTC. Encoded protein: CASSEGTNLSLGYTF.

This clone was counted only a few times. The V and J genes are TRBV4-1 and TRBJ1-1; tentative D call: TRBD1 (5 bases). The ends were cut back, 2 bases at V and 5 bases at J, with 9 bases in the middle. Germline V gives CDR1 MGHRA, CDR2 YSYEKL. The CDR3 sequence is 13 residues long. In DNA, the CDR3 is TGCGCCAGCAGCCAACGCGCAGGGACTGAAGCTTTCTTT. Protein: CASSQRAGTEAFF.

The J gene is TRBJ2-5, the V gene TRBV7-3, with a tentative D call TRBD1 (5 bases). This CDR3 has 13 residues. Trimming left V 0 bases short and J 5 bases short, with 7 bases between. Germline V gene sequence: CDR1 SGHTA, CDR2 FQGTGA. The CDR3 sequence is CASSLTAGETQYF. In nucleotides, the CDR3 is TGTGCCAGCAGCTTAACCGCAGGGGAGACCCAGTACTTC.

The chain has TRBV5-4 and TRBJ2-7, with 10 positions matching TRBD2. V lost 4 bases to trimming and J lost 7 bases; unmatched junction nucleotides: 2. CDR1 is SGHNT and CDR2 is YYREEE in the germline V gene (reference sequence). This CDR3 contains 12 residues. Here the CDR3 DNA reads TGTGCCAGCAGCCTACTAGCGGGAGAGCAGTACTTC. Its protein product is CASSLLAGEQYF.

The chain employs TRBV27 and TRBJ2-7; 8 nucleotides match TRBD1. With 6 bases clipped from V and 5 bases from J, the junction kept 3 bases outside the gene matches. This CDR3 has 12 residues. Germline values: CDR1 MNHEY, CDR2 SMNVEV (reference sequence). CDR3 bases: TGTGCCAGCAGCAACAGGGGGGACGAGCAGTACTTC. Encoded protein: CASSNRGDEQYF.

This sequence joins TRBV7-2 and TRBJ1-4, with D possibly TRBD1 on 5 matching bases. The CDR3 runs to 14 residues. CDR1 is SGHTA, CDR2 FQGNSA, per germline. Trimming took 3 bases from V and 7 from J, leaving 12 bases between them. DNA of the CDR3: TGTGCCAGCAGCTTTGGAGGGGATAGTGAAAAACTGTTTTTT. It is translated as CASSFGGDSEKLFF.

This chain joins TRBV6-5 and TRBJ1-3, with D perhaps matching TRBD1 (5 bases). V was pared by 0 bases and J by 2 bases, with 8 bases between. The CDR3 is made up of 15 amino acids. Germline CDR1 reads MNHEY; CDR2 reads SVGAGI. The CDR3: CASSYSGRAGNTIYF. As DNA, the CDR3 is TGTGCCAGCAGTTACTCAGGCAGGGCTGGAAACACCATATATTTT.